This TCR beta chain appears in the sequencing data of a study of blood T cells in healthy people across ages. General observations from the study: Whereas aged donors had fewer naive CD4+ cells, long-lived donors had more of them and higher diversity.

Of note for this clonotype: Its antigen is not known.

Through a sample-barcoded 5' primer and a J-beta primer mix, a second PCR was run for roughly 7 to 11 cycles. TCRdb reprocessed the 5' RACE reads via MiXCR and lists one record per CDR3 protein. Of roughly 680,000 distinct CDR3 sequences in the sample, over 40% were seen once. CDR1 and CDR2 from the germline V gene are MNHEY and SMNVEV (reference sequence). V lost 6 bases and J lost 11, with 25 bases in between. CDR3 length: 15 residues. The origin of this receptor is an elderly woman in good health. This chain uses TRBV27 with TRBJ2-5; D is undetermined. Sequencing used blood. This chain's CDR3 is CASSHRAGSYNEQYF. The DNA for the CDR3 is TGTGCCAGCAGCCACAGAGCTGGGTCCTACAATGAGCAGTACTTC.